Listed below are T cell receptor beta chains from one sample, sequenced in a study of cytomegalovirus exposure and HLA in healthy donors. Libraries were prepared by immunoSEQ multiplex PCR; TCRdb keeps only in-frame clonotypes and omits some of them. The sample has about 140,000 clones; about three quarters are singletons. Sequencing was carried out using PBMCs. These receptors all come from a female donor in good health and CMV-seronegative. The CDR3 runs from the conserved cysteine through the conserved F or W. D genes are given only for firm matches. Rows give clone size only sometimes, using once, few, many, or a class for an expanded clone.

cdr3_nt	cdr3_aa	clone_size	v_call	d_call	j_call
TGTGCCAGCAGCTCTAAGCTCGGACTAGCGGATAACACCGGGGAGCTGTTTTTT	CASSSKLGLADNTGELFF	few	TRBV7-9	TRBD2	TRBJ2-2
TGTGCCAGCAGCTTGGGCGGGAGGGACCCCTACGAGCAGTACTTC	CASSLGGRDPYEQYF	NA	TRBV11-2	TRBD2	TRBJ2-7
TGTGCCAGCAGCGTAGCCAGCGGGAGGGGCAATGAGCAGTTCTTC	CASSVASGRGNEQFF	once	TRBV9	TRBD2	TRBJ2-1
TGTGCCAGCAGCCCCGGGAGAAGCACCGGGGAGCTGTTTTTT	CASSPGRSTGELFF	NA	TRBV9	NA	TRBJ2-2
TGTGCCAGCAGCTTGGGCCTGGGGGGGGTTGAAGCTTTCTTT	CASSLGLGGVEAFF	NA	TRBV5-6	NA	TRBJ1-1
TGTGCCAGCAGTGAAGAATGGGCGGGGCAGATACAAGAGACCCAGTACTTC	CASSEEWAGQIQETQYF	NA	TRBV6-1	NA	TRBJ2-5
TGCGCCAGCAGCTTGGAGCGCCTAGCGGGAACCTACGAGCAGTACTTC	CASSLERLAGTYEQYF	once	TRBV5-1	TRBD2	TRBJ2-7
TGTGCCAGCAGCCCGACAGTCCTCTATGGCTACACCTTC	CASSPTVLYGYTF	NA	TRBV5-6	NA	TRBJ1-2
TGTGCCAGCAGCTTAACCGGGATAGGGACAGGGAGGGGCACTGAAGCTTTCTTT	CASSLTGIGTGRGTEAFF	NA	TRBV7-3	TRBD1	TRBJ1-1
TGTGCCAGCAGCTTGTGGCAGGGGGATGGCTACACCTTC	CASSLWQGDGYTF	NA	TRBV5-5	TRBD1	TRBJ1-2
TGTGCCAGCAGCTTTGGGGGACAGGGGGCTACCGGCTACACCTTC	CASSFGGQGATGYTF	NA	TRBV5-4	TRBD1	TRBJ1-2
TGCGCCAGCAGCTTGCCGACAGGGGGCACCGGGGAGCTGTTTTTT	CASSLPTGGTGELFF	NA	TRBV5-1	TRBD1	TRBJ2-2
TGTGCCAGCTCACCAGGGACACATCAACCCCCTAGCGGCTACACCTTC	CASSPGTHQPPSGYTF	NA	TRBV18	NA	TRBJ1-2
TGCGCCAGCAGCCAAGCAGGGGCGGATTCACCCCTCCACTTT	CASSQAGADSPLHF	NA	TRBV4-1	NA	TRBJ1-6
TGTGCCATCAGGCCAGACAGTACCTCCTATAATTCACCCCTCCACTTT	CAIRPDSTSYNSPLHF	NA	TRBV10-3	NA	TRBJ1-6
TGTTCCAGCAGCTCGAATTTAAGACAGGAGTATGGCTACACCTTC	CSSSSNLRQEYGYTF	NA	TRBV7-9	NA	TRBJ1-2
TGTGCCAGTAGTGCAGACACAGCATCCTCTGGAAACACCATATATTTT	CASSADTASSGNTIYF	few	TRBV19	NA	TRBJ1-3
TGCAGCGTTCTACAGGGGGCGCATGGCTACACCTTC	CSVLQGAHGYTF	NA	TRBV29-1	TRBD1	TRBJ1-2
TGTGCCAGCAGCGAGGGTGGGCTCACTGAAGCTTTCTTT	CASSEGGLTEAFF	NA	TRBV2	NA	TRBJ1-1
TGTGCCAGCCGGGGAGGGCGGGACATGAGCTCTGGAAACACCATATATTTT	CASRGGRDMSSGNTIYF	NA	TRBV19	NA	TRBJ1-3
TGTGCCAGCAGAAGGGACAGCAGCTCTGGAAACACCATATATTTT	CASRRDSSSGNTIYF	few	TRBV2	TRBD1	TRBJ1-3
TGCAGCGTTGTACAGGGGTGGACTGAAGCTTTCTTT	CSVVQGWTEAFF	NA	TRBV29-1	TRBD1	TRBJ1-1
TGTGCCAGCAGCCTAGGAACCGACAGGGGGCGTGAAAAACTGTTTTTT	CASSLGTDRGREKLFF	NA	TRBV11-2	TRBD1	TRBJ1-4
TGTGCCAGTAGTATAGTACAGGGGACCCGCTACGAGCAGTACTTC	CASSIVQGTRYEQYF	once	TRBV19	TRBD1	TRBJ2-7
TGTGCCAGCAGTTTATATCCCCCAGTTGAGACAGGGGATGAAAAACTGTTTTTT	CASSLYPPVETGDEKLFF	NA	TRBV27	TRBD1	TRBJ1-4
TGTGCCAGCAGTAGTCTTGCGAGTGGCGGGGAGCTGTTTTTT	CASSSLASGGELFF	NA	TRBV13	NA	TRBJ2-2
TGTGCCAGCAGCCAGCGCGAGGCGGCCGCAGATACGCAGTATTTT	CASSQREAAADTQYF	NA	TRBV7-8	NA	TRBJ2-3
TGTGCCAGCAGGGAAGGACAGATTCTCTACGAGCAGTACTTC	CASREGQILYEQYF	NA	TRBV6-5	NA	TRBJ2-7
TGTGCCAGTAGTCCGCGGACAGGGTCAAAAGCCGGCAATCAGCCCCAGCATTTT	CASSPRTGSKAGNQPQHF	NA	TRBV19	TRBD1	TRBJ1-5
TGTGCCAGCAGCTCCTTAACAGGACCGAACACCGGGGAGCTGTTTTTT	CASSSLTGPNTGELFF	NA	TRBV11-2	NA	TRBJ2-2
TGTGCCAGCAGCGTACCCTCCCAGGGAGAGACCCAGTACTTC	CASSVPSQGETQYF	NA	TRBV9	NA	TRBJ2-5
TGCAGCGTTGAAGATCGGATGCGGGAGGGCCGGGAAAACACCGGGGAGCTGTTTTTT	CSVEDRMREGRENTGELFF	NA	TRBV29-1	TRBD2	TRBJ2-2
TGCAGCGTCCAGACAGGGGGTAACTATGGCTACACCTTC	CSVQTGGNYGYTF	NA	TRBV29-1	TRBD1	TRBJ1-2
TGTGCCAGCAGTGGCACGGGGGGGACTAGCGGGAGAAGGGGTACGGATGAGCAGTTCTTC	CASSGTGGTSGRRGTDEQFF	once	TRBV28	TRBD2	TRBJ2-1
TGTGCCACCTCGAAGGACAGGGGTAACTATGGCTACACCTTC	CATSKDRGNYGYTF	NA	TRBV7-8	TRBD1	TRBJ1-2
TGCGCCAGCAGCTTGGATGCGGTGGGGGCCCGCAAAGCTTTCTTT	CASSLDAVGARKAFF	NA	TRBV5-1	NA	TRBJ1-1
TGTGCCAGCTCAGACAGGTCCTACGAGCAGTACTTC	CASSDRSYEQYF	NA	TRBV18	NA	TRBJ2-7
TGTGCCAGCAGTTACACGGGACAGACCTACGAGCAGTACTTC	CASSYTGQTYEQYF	NA	TRBV6-6	TRBD1	TRBJ2-7
TGTGCCAGCAGTTTAAGTGGTTGGGAGGATTCACCCCTCCACTTT	CASSLSGWEDSPLHF	once	TRBV27	NA	TRBJ1-6
TGTGCCAGCAGTGGAAACGCCTACGAGCAGTACTTC	CASSGNAYEQYF	once	TRBV2	NA	TRBJ2-7
TGCGCCAGCAGCTTGGCCCCAGGGGACACATCCTCCTACGAGCAGTACTTC	CASSLAPGDTSSYEQYF	NA	TRBV5-1	NA	TRBJ2-7
TGTGCCAGCAGCTTAGGGACATCATATAGCAATCAGCCCCAGCATTTT	CASSLGTSYSNQPQHF	NA	TRBV28	NA	TRBJ1-5
TGCGCCAGCAGCCCCTCCGGGGACAGGGGTACAGATACGCAGTATTTT	CASSPSGDRGTDTQYF	few	TRBV4-1	TRBD1	TRBJ2-3
TGTGCCAGCAGCAAAGGCCCCACCCTGGCGGTCTCCTACGAGCAGTACTTC	CASSKGPTLAVSYEQYF	NA	TRBV21-1	NA	TRBJ2-7
TGTGCCAGCAGTGAAGCGCGAGAGGGGGTAGCTCCGAAGACCCAGTACTTC	CASSEAREGVAPKTQYF	few	TRBV6-1	NA	TRBJ2-5
TGTGCCAGCAGCTTCCCCAGGGATGGCTACCCCTTC	CASSFPRDGYPF	NA	TRBV7-9	NA	TRBJ1-2
TGCGCCAGCAGCTTGGACAGGGCGCGGGCCGGGGAGCTGTTTTTT	CASSLDRARAGELFF	NA	TRBV5-1	NA	TRBJ2-2
TGCGCCAGCAGCTTATCAGGGCTCGGGGGCTACACCTTC	CASSLSGLGGYTF	NA	TRBV5-1	NA	TRBJ1-2
TGTGCCAGCAGTGTATCAGACAGACGCAATGAAAAACTGTTTTTT	CASSVSDRRNEKLFF	NA	TRBV25-1	NA	TRBJ1-4
TGTTCCAGCAGCTTGAGAGAGAAGAGTGAAAAACTGTTTTTT	CSSSLREKSEKLFF	NA	TRBV7-9	NA	TRBJ1-4
TGTGCCAGCAGTTGGGGGGAGGCTCGTCAGCCCCAGCATTTT	CASSWGEARQPQHF	NA	TRBV2	NA	TRBJ1-5
TGTGCCAGCAGCGTGGACAGGGGGGGTGAAAAACTGTTTTTT	CASSVDRGGEKLFF	NA	TRBV9	TRBD1	TRBJ1-4